This T cell receptor (beta chain) derives from a study of control samples from healthy donors and cancer patients. Generated by immunoSEQ multiplex PCR, the TCRdb table keeps only in-frame clones and is missing some. The table includes fewer than 200,000 clones, roughly 95% detected once. A few counts support this clone. Germline V gene data show CDR1 as MNHNY and CDR2 as SVGAGI (reference sequence). The CDR3 contains 19 residues. Trimming cost V 5 bases and J 2 bases, with 25 bases left between them. This receptor was obtained from a woman in her sixties in good health. The chain joins TRBV6-6 to TRBJ1-5, with D maybe TRBD1 (5 bases). Specimen: blood. The CDR3, as DNA: TGTGCCAGCAGTCCGGGGGGGGAGGCCCATGGAATGGGCAATCAGCCCCAGCATTTT. It codes for CASSPGGEAHGMGNQPQHF.